The clone carrying this T cell receptor (beta chain) has more than one count but fewer than ten. The data originate from a study of blood T cell repertoires in COVID-19. Enrolled through a virtual design, the participants were between about 18 and 100 years of age and came from some 26 US areas. This CDR3 is built from 13 residues. Looked up from germline, CDR1 is SGDLS and CDR2 is YYNGEE. V was pared by 4 bases and J by 8 bases, with 13 bases between. Assay used: immunoSEQ multiplex PCR; TCRdb lists only in-frame clones, some missing. This table has about 180,000 clones, about 88% appearing once. Sequencing was performed on PBMCs or T cells enriched from blood (not recorded which). The source of this sequence is a human donor with acute COVID-19. The donor label of this sample is uncertain. This chain connects TRBV9 to TRBJ1-5; possible D gene TRBD1, 5 bases. This CDR3 reads CASSPWEGKPQHF. CDR3 coding DNA: TGTGCCAGCAGCCCCTGGGAGGGGAAGCCCCAGCATTTT.